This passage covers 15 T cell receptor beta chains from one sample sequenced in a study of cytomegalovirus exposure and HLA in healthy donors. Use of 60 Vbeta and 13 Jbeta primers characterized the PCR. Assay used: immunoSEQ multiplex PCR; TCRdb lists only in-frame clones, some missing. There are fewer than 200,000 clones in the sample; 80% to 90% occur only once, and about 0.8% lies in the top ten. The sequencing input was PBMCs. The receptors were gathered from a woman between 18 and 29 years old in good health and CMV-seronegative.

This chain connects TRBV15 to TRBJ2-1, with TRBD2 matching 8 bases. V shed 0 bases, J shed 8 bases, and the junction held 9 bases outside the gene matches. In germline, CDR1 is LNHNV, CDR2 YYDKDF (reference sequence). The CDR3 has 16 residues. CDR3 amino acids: CATSRDPGLGSDEQFF. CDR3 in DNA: TGTGCCACCAGCAGAGATCCGGGACTAGGTTCGGATGAGCAGTTCTTC.

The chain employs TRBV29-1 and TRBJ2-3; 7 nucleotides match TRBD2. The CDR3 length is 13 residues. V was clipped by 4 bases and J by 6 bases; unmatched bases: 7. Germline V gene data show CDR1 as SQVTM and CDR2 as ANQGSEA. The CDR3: CSVVPGLTDTQYF. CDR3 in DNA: TGCAGCGTTGTGCCGGGACTAACGGATACGCAGTATTTT.

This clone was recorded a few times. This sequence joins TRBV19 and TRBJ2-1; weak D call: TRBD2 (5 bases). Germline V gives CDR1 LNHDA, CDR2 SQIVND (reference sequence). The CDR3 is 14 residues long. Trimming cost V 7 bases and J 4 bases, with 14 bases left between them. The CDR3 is CASTLLRAYNEQFF. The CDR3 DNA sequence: TGTGCCAGTACTTTACTGAGGGCTTACAATGAGCAGTTCTTC.

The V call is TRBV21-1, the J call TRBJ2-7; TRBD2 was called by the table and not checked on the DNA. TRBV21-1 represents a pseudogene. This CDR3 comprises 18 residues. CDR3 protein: CASSKKPPFAGARYEQYF. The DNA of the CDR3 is TGTGCCAGCAGCAAAAAACCCCCCTTCGCGGGAGCTCGGTACGAGCAGTACTTC.

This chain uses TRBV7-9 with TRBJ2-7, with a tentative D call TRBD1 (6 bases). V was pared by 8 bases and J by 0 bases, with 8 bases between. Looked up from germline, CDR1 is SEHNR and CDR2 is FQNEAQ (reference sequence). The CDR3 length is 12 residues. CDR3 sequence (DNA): TGTGCCAGCGGGGGCCGCTCCTACGAGCAGTACTTC. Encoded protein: CASGGRSYEQYF. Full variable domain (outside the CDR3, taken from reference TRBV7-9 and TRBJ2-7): DTGVSQNPRHKITKRGQNVTFRCDPISEHNRLYWYRQTLGQGPEFLTYFQNEAQLEKSRLLSDRFSAERPKGSFSTLEIQRTEQGDSAMYLCASGGRSYEQYFGPGTRLTVT.

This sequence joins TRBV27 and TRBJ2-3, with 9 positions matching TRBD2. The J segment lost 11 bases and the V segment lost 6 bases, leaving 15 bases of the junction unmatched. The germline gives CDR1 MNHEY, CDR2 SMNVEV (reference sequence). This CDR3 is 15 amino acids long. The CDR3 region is CASSLRLAEGGVQYF. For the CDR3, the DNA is TGTGCCAGCAGCCTACGACTAGCGGAGGGGGGTGTGCAGTATTTT.

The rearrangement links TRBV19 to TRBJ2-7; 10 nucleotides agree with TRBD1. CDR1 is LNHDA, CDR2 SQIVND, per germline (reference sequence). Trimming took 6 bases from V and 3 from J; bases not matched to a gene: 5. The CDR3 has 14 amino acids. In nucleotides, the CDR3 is TGTGCCAGTAGCCCCGGGACAGGGGACTACGAGCAGTACTTC. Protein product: CASSPGTGDYEQYF. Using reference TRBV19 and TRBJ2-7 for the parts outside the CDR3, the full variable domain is DGGITQSPKYLFRKEGQNVTLSCEQNLNHDAMYWYRQDPGQGLRLIYYSQIVNDFQKGDIAEGYSVSREKKESFPLTVTSAQKNPTAFYLCASSPGTGDYEQYFGPGTRLTVT.

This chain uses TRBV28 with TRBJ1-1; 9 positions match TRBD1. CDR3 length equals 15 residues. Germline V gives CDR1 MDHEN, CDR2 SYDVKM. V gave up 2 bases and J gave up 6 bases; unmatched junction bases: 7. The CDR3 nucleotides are TGTGCCAGCAGTTTAGGACAGGGGAGTTATCCTGAAGCTTTCTTT. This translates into CASSLGQGSYPEAFF. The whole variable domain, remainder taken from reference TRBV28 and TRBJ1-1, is DVKVTQSSRYLVKRTGEKVFLECVQDMDHENMFWYRQDPGLGLRLIYFSYDVKMKEKGDIPEGYSVSREKKERFSLILESASTNQTSMYLCASSLGQGSYPEAFFGQGTRLTVV.

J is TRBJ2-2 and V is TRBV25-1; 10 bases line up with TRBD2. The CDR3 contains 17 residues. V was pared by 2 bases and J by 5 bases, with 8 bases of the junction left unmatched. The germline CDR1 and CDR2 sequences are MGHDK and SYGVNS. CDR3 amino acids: CASSEGLLAGETGELFF. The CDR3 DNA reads TGTGCCAGCAGTGAAGGTCTGCTAGCGGGAGAGACCGGGGAGCTGTTTTTT.

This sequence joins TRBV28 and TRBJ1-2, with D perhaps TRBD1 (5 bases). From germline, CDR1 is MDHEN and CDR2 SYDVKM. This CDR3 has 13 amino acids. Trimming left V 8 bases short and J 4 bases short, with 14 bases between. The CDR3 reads CASGGTSSYGYTF. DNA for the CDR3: TGTGCCAGCGGAGGGACGTCTAGCTATGGCTACACCTTC.

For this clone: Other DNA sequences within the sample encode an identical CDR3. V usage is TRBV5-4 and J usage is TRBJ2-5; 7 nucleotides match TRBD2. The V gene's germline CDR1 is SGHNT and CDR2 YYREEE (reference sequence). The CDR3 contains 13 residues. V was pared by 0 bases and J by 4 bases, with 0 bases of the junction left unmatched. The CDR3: CASSLAGGETQYF. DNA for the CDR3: TGTGCCAGCAGCTTGGCGGGGGGAGAGACCCAGTACTTC.

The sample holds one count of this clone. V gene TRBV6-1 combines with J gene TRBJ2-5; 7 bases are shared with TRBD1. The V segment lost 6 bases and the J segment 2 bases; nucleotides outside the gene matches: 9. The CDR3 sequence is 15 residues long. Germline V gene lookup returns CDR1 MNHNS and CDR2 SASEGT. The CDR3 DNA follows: TGTGCCAGCAGCCCCAGAGGACAGGTTCAAGAGACCCAGTACTTC. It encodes CASSPRGQVQETQYF.

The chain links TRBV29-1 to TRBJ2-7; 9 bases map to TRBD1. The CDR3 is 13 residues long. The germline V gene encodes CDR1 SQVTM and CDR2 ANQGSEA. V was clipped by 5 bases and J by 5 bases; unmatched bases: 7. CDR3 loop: CSVWDRDFHEQYF. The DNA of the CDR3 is TGCAGCGTTTGGGACAGGGATTTTCACGAGCAGTACTTC.

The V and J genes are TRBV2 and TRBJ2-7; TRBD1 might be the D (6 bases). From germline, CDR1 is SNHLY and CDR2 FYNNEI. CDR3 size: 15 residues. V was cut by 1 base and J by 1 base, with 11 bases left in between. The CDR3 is CASSEGWTESYEQYF. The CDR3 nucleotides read TGTGCCAGCAGTGAAGGGTGGACAGAGTCCTACGAGCAGTACTTC.

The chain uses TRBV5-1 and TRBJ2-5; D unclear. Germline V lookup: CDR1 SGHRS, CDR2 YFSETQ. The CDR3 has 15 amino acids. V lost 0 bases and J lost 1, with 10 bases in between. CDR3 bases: TGCGCCAGCAGCTTGGGAGGAGTTACCCAAGAGACCCAGTACTTC. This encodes CASSLGGVTQETQYF.